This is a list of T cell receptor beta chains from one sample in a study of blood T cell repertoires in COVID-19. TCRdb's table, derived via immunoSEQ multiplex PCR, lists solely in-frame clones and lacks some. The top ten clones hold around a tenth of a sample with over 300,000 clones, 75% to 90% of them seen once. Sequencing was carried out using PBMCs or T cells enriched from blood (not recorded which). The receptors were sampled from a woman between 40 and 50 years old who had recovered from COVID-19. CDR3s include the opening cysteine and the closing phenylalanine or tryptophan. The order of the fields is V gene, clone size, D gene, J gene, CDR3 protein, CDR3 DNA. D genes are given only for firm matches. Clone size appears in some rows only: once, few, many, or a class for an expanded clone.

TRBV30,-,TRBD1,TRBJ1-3,CAWSTGTAVSGNTIYF,TGTGCCTGGAGTACCGGGACAGCTGTCTCTGGAAACACCATATATTTT
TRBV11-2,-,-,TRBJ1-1,CASSSVGGFAEAFF,TGTGCCAGCAGCTCGGTCGGAGGTTTCGCTGAAGCTTTCTTT
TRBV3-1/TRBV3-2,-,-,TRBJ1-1,CASSQLRGNTEAFF,TGTGCCAGCAGCCAATTAAGGGGGAACACTGAAGCTTTCTTT
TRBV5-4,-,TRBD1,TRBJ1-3,CASSLGGTVSGNTIYF,TGTGCCAGCAGCTTGGGGGGGACAGTCTCTGGAAACACCATATATTTT
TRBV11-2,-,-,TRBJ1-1,CASSFTAGREAFF,TGTGCCAGCAGCTTCACAGCTGGCCGTGAAGCTTTCTTT
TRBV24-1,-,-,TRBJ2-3,CATSDPLRGEADTQYF,TGTGCCACCAGTGACCCCCTCAGGGGCGAGGCAGATACGCAGTATTTT
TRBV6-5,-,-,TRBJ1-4,CASSYKQLATNEKLFF,TGTGCCAGCAGTTACAAACAGCTTGCAACTAATGAAAAACTGTTTTTT
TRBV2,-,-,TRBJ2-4,CASSGDWRGQNF,TGTGCCAGCAGTGGGGACTGGCGGGGGCAGAACTTC
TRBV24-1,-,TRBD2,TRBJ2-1,CATSFGGAKEQFF,TGTGCCACCAGTTTCGGGGGGGCCAAGGAGCAGTTCTTC
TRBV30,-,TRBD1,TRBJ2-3,CAWSVGDRGGTDTQYF,TGTGCCTGGAGTGTAGGGGACAGGGGGGGCACAGATACGCAGTATTTT
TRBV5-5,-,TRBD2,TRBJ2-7,CASSWVGGSSYEQYF,TGTGCCAGCAGCTGGGTCGGGGGGAGCTCCTACGAGCAGTACTTC
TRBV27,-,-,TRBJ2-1,CASSFDQGNEQFF,TGTGCCAGCAGTTTCGATCAGGGCAATGAGCAGTTCTTC
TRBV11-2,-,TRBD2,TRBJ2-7,CASLKAGGGFEQYF,TGTGCCAGTTTAAAAGCGGGAGGTGGTTTCGAGCAGTACTTC
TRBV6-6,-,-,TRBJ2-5,CASSTWAQETQYF,TGTGCCAGCAGTACCTGGGCCCAAGAGACCCAGTACTTC
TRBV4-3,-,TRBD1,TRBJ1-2,CASSQDRGTDYGYTF,TGCGCCAGCAGCCAAGATAGAGGGACAGACTATGGCTACACCTTC
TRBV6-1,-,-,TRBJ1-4,CASSEKGTGLNEKLFF,TGTGCCAGCAGTGAAAAGGGTACAGGCCTTAATGAAAAACTGTTTTTT
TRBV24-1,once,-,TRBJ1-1,CATSDPRANTEAFF,TGTGCCACCAGTGACCCCAGGGCTAACACTGAAGCTTTCTTT
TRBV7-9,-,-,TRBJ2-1,CASSSRELTEQFF,TGTGCCAGCAGCTCAAGGGAGCTCACTGAGCAGTTCTTC
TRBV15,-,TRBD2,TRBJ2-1,CATSREAGLYNEQFF,TGTGCCACCAGCAGAGAAGCGGGGCTCTACAATGAGCAGTTCTTC
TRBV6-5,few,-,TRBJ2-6,CASSYSPGSDVLTF,TGTGCCAGCAGTTACTCCCCGGGTTCCGATGTCCTGACTTTC
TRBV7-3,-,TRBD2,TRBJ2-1,CASSQYSGSSYNEQFF,TGTGCCAGCAGTCAATATAGCGGGAGCTCCTACAATGAGCAGTTCTTC
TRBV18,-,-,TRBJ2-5,CASSPLRRGAQQAQYF,TGTGCCAGCTCACCACTTAGGCGCGGGGCTCAGCAGGCCCAGTACTTC
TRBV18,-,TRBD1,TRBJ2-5,CASSPSGQGQATQYF,TGTGCCAGCTCACCATCGGGACAGGGGCAAGCGACCCAGTACTTC